This T cell receptor (beta chain) was documented in a study of T-cell memory formation after mild COVID-19. Study background: Among the donors, TCR clusters were largely specific to each donor. Study-level points and caveats: Clones that contracted from day 15 to 85 were balanced CD4/CD8, while later expanders leaned CD4+.

This clonotype was found a few times. Its antigen is not known. V lost 8 bases and J 2 bases, leaving 14 bases between the germline ends. Germline V gene lookup returns CDR1 SQVTM and CDR2 ANQGSEA. The CDR3 extends over 13 amino acids. It was 5'RACE with constant-segment primers that produced the TCR alpha and TCR beta cDNA libraries, which carried sample barcodes and UMIs. TCRdb recomputed calls from the 5' RACE reads with MiXCR, one row per CDR3 protein. The table includes about 290,000 distinct CDR3 sequences, more than 15% detected once. Sample: PBMCs or a T cell subset sorted from them (not recorded which). The chain uses TRBV29-1 and TRBJ2-3, with a possible D match to TRBD1 (6 bases). The receptor was derived from a man between 18 and 35 years old who had mild COVID-19 (a few samples of this study predate the infection). Cell type and time point are not known. CDR3 nucleotide sequence: TGCAGCTACCGCAGGACAGCCACAGATACGCAGTATTTT. As protein: CSYRRTATDTQYF.